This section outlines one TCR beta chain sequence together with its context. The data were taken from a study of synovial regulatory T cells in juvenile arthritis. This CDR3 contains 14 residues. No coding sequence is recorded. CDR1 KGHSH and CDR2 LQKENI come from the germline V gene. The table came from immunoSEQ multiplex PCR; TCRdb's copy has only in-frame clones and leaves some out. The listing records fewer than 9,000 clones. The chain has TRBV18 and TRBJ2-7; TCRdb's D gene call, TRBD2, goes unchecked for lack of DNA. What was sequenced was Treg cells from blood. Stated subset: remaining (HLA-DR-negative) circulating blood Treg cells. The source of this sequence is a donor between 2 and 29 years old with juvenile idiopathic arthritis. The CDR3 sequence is CASSPPSRAYEQYF.